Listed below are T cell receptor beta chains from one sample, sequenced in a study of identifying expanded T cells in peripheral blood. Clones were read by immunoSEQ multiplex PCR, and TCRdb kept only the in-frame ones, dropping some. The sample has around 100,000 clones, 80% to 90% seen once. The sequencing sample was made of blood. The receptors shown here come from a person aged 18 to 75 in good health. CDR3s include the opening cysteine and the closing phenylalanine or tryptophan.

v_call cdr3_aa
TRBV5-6 CASSSTGTGDYEQYF
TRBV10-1 CASAKRGNEKLFF
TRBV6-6 CASRTGQGGEAFF
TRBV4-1 CASSVDRGNYGYTF
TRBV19 CASSRRTGVRLDYGYTF
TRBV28 CASSPDRGRETQYF
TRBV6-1 CASSENRAYYGYTF
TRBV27 CASSSRGNYGYTF
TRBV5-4 CASSLGLDNEQFF
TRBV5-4 CASSPTSPGGTGELFF
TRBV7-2 CASSLVAGLDTGELFF
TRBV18 CASSPYLEGNTEAFF
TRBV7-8 CASSGSAGLVYEQYF
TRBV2 CASSEGEGGTYEQYF
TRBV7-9 CASSSKTGGRTEAFF
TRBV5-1 CASSLGGMALAAQFF
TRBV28 CASRRTDIHEAFF
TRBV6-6 CASSSQGSNGYTF
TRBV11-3 CASSLKGAGETQYF
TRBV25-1 CATNGGGAQYF
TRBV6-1 CASSEVVQDTQYF
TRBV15 CATSISIREGVGMNTEAFF
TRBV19 CASAEASGGYEQYF
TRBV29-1 CSVEGTGSNEKLFF
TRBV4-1 CASSLQDSTDTSPFNYGYTF
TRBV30 CAWSVGPGGYTF
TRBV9 CASSGQGDRPTDTQYF
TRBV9 CASSVDTAGNTIYF
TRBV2 CASSEGGRQPQHF
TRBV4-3 CASSHPGLGYEQYF
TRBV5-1 CASSRTGTETNTGELFF
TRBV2 CASSEAGKGYEQYF
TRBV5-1 CASSSGQGSPDTQYF
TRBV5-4 CASSQGEDEKLFF
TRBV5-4 CASSYGTGGSYGYTF
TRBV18 CASSPIQGPEAFF
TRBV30 CAWNNRGYGYTF
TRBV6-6 CASTGGNTEAFF
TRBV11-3 CASSSTPGGELFF
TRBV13 CASSLFGGGMETQYF
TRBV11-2 CASSTRDRGLETQYF
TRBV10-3 CAISLTGRGGETQYF
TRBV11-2 CASSLGWGPLSGNTIYF
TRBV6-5 CASSYTQGNQPQHF
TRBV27 CASSFLTETQYF
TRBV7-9 CASSPVFGGELFF